This T cell receptor beta chain was sequenced during a study of cytomegalovirus exposure and HLA in healthy donors. Trimming shortened V by 5 bases and J by 6 bases, and 17 bases separated the two germline ends. This CDR3 spans 14 amino acids. Germline CDR1 reads SGHRS; CDR2 reads YFSETQ. PCR employed 60 Vbeta and 13 Jbeta primers. Repertoires were generated with immunoSEQ multiplex PCR, while TCRdb's copy carries only in-frame clones and drops some. The table has 170,000 or so clones, 75% to 90% seen once. The sequenced material came from PBMCs. The J gene is TRBJ1-2, the V gene TRBV5-1; TRBD1 might be the D (5 bases). This TCR derives from a boy aged 5-17 years in good health and CMV-seronegative. The CDR3 DNA sequence: TGCGCCAGCAGAAATGGACCCAGGGCCGATGGCTACACCTTC. Its protein product is CASRNGPRADGYTF.